The 24 T cell receptor beta chains reported below all come from one sample, sequenced in a study of blood T cell repertoires in COVID-19 (dated by TCRdb to the early 2020s). The method was the immunoSEQ multiplex PCR assay. Held by TCRdb, this immuneACCESS table contains in-frame sequences only and omits some clones. Under half of the omission traces to an unresolved V gene where checked; the cause of the rest is unknown. This sample comprises 150,000 or so clones, about 86% of them detected only once. The biggest ten clones account for roughly 7% of the sample. Material for sequencing was peripheral blood. The source of these receptors is a man in his fifties with active or convalescent COVID-19.

The rearrangement joins TRBV4-2 to TRBJ2-1, with 10 bases lining up with TRBD2. Germline V CDR1 and CDR2: LGHNA, YNFKEQ. The CDR3 contains 16 residues. Trimming cost V 3 bases and J 3 bases; bases outside gene matches: 5. The CDR3 reads CASSHPLAGVYNEQFF. The CDR3 nucleotides are TGTGCCAGCAGCCACCCTCTAGCGGGAGTCTACAATGAGCAGTTCTTC.

This chain connects TRBV12-3 or TRBV12-4 to TRBJ1-5; maybe TRBD1 (6 bases). This CDR3 comprises 13 residues. Trimming removed 5 bases from V and 5 bases from J, with 10 bases in between. CDR3 bases: TGTGCCAGCAGTGGCAGGGGATATCAGCCCCAGCATTTT. This codes for CASSGRGYQPQHF.

The V call is TRBV19, the J call TRBJ2-7; 7 positions match TRBD1. CDR1 is LNHDA, CDR2 SQIVND, per germline (reference sequence). The V segment lost 6 bases and the J segment 0 bases; nucleotides outside the gene matches: 5. The CDR3 is 14 residues long. CDR3 nucleotides: TGTGCCAGTAGCCAGACAGGGATCTCCTACGAGCAGTACTTC. Residues: CASSQTGISYEQYF.

The genes are TRBV30 and TRBJ1-1; 12 bases match TRBD1. The germline V gene encodes CDR1 GTSNPN and CDR2 SVGIG (reference sequence). This CDR3 contains 18 residues. V was clipped by 2 bases and J by 11 bases; unmatched bases: 21. CDR3 bases: TGTGCCTGGAGTTTTGCGGGGACAGGGGGCTCCAAGTTGGCTGGGGCTTTCTTT. It yields the protein CAWSFAGTGGSKLAGAFF.

V is TRBV5-6 and J is TRBJ1-2, with D uncertain. Germline CDR1 SGHDT, CDR2 YYEEEE. The germline V and J ends were trimmed by 4 bases and 3 bases, with 13 bases remaining between them. This CDR3 is 14 amino acids long. CDR3 in DNA: TGTGCCAGCAGCCGCAGAGGGTTGGACTATGGCTACACCTTC. This sequence encodes CASSRRGLDYGYTF.

This clone has just one count. This rearrangement joins TRBV11-2 to TRBJ1-5; 11 nucleotides agree with TRBD1. The CDR3 has 16 residues. V gave up 1 base and J gave up 7 bases; unmatched junction bases: 6. The germline V gene has CDR1 SGHAT and CDR2 FQNNGV. The DNA of the CDR3 is TGTGCCAGCAGCTTAGCTGGGGGGACAGGGGGACAGCCCCAGCATTTT. Protein product: CASSLAGGTGGQPQHF. The variable domain in full, completed from reference TRBV11-2 and TRBJ1-5, reads EAGVAQSPRYKIIEKRQSVAFWCNPISGHATLYWYQQILGQGPKLLIQFQNNGVVDDSQLPKDRFSAERLKGVDSTLKIQPAKLEDSAVYLCASSLAGGTGGQPQHFGDGTRLSIL.

V and J are TRBV11-3 and TRBJ2-1; D gene ambiguous. Germline CDR1 and CDR2: SGHNT and YENEEA. The ends were cut back, 1 base at V and 6 bases at J, with 4 bases in the middle. The CDR3 extends over 12 amino acids. CDR3 sequence (DNA): TGTGCCAGCAGCTTAGGGGCCAATGAGCAGTTCTTC. It encodes CASSLGANEQFF.

The CDR3: CASSQNGSGEQFF. The CDR3 DNA is TGTGCCAGCAGCCAAAACGGTAGCGGGGAGCAGTTCTTC. The chain employs TRBV16 and TRBJ2-1, with 7 bases lining up with TRBD2. Germline lookup yields CDR1 KGHSY and CDR2 FQNENV. CDR3 size: 13 residues. Losses at the gene ends were 2 bases for V and 10 bases for J; bases not matched to a gene: 5.

The rearrangement uses TRBV5-4 and TRBJ1-1; D is unclear. This CDR3 comprises 13 residues. Deletions cut 2 bases from V and 8 bases from J, with 13 bases between. In germline, CDR1 is SGHNT, CDR2 YYREEE (reference sequence). The CDR3 DNA reads TGTGCCAGCAGCTTAGTCCCAGAGGCCGAAGCTTTCTTT. Residues: CASSLVPEAEAFF.

This clone has just a few counts. J is TRBJ2-1 and V is TRBV4-2; 7 bases agree with TRBD2. This CDR3 spans 16 amino acids. V gave up 0 bases and J gave up 1 base; unmatched junction bases: 3. Germline V gene sequence: CDR1 LGHNA, CDR2 YNFKEQ. CDR3 sequence: CASSQDWGGSYNEQFF. DNA for the CDR3: TGTGCCAGCAGCCAAGATTGGGGGGGATCCTACAATGAGCAGTTCTTC.

The V and J genes are TRBV2 and TRBJ2-7, with D perhaps TRBD2 (6 bases). Germline V gene lookup returns CDR1 SNHLY and CDR2 FYNNEI. V shed 6 bases and J shed 0 bases, with 15 bases lying between them. The CDR3 contains 15 residues. Here the CDR3 DNA reads TGTGCCAGCAGGCCCCTTGCGGGGCTCTCCTACGAGCAGTACTTC. Its translation is CASRPLAGLSYEQYF.

The J gene is TRBJ2-4, the V gene TRBV5-1; TRBD1 agrees at 9 bases. The CDR3 has 16 residues. Losses at the gene ends were 0 bases for V and 6 bases for J; bases not matched to a gene: 7. Germline lookup yields CDR1 SGHRS and CDR2 YFSETQ. CDR3 sequence (DNA): TGCGCCAGCAGCTTGGAGGGTCGACAGGGGGTAAACATTCAGTACTTC. It codes for CASSLEGRQGVNIQYF.

This clone has only a few counts. This same CDR3 is encoded by further DNA sequences in the sample. The V and J genes are TRBV6-5 and TRBJ1-5; 11 bases are a match to TRBD1. V was clipped by 2 bases and J by 7 bases; unmatched bases: 1. From germline, CDR1 is MNHEY and CDR2 SVGAGI. This CDR3 contains 14 residues. The CDR3 nucleotides read TGTGCCAGCAGTTACCGGGACAGGGGGCAGCCCCAGCATTTT. Encoded protein: CASSYRDRGQPQHF.

The chain carries TRBV19 and TRBJ2-7, with TRBD2 as a possible D gene (5 bases). Germline CDR1 is LNHDA and CDR2 is SQIVND (reference sequence). This CDR3 has 12 amino acids. V lost 4 bases to trimming and J lost 5 bases, with 9 bases between them. DNA of the CDR3: TGTGCCAGTAGTACTAGCTACCACGAGCAGTACTTC. Translating gives CASSTSYHEQYF.

The V and J genes are TRBV6-5 and TRBJ2-7; D might be TRBD1 (5 bases). V was pared by 8 bases and J by 2 bases, with 13 bases between. The CDR3 extends over 13 amino acids. CDR1 and CDR2 from the germline V gene are MNHEY and SVGAGI. CDR3 in amino acids: CASQVGQAYEQYF. The CDR3 DNA sequence: TGTGCCAGCCAGGTTGGACAAGCCTACGAGCAGTACTTC.

The genes are TRBV28 and TRBJ1-6, with 9 bases aligning to TRBD1. Per the germline V gene, CDR1 is MDHEN and CDR2 is SYDVKM. CDR3 length equals 15 residues. The junction had 10 bases not matched to a gene; V was cut back by 6 bases and J by 10 bases. CDR3 coding DNA: TGTGCCAGCAGCATCACCGGGACAGGGTCATCACCCCTCCACTTT. Translated, it gives CASSITGTGSSPLHF.

The CDR3 sequence: CASSLQDTNTEAFF. The CDR3 DNA is TGCGCCAGCAGCTTGCAGGACACGAACACTGAAGCTTTCTTT. This chain uses TRBV5-1 with TRBJ1-1; a weak D match, TRBD1 (5 bases). V was clipped by 1 base and J by 1 base, with 8 bases between them. The CDR3 spans 14 residues. Germline CDR1 reads SGHRS; CDR2 reads YFSETQ.

The gene calls are TRBV3-1 (or the pseudogene TRBV3-2) and TRBJ2-5; 7 nucleotides line up with TRBD1. There are 16 residues in the CDR3. Germline assignment: CDR1 LGHDT and CDR2 YNNKEL (reference sequence). With V trimmed by 4 bases and J by 4 bases, 12 bases remained unmatched. The CDR3 sequence: CASSPGTAIAPETQYF. CDR3 sequence (DNA): TGTGCCAGCAGCCCCGGGACAGCAATAGCCCCAGAGACCCAGTACTTC.

V and J are TRBV15 and TRBJ1-5, with TRBD1 matching 8 bases. The V segment lost 1 base and the J segment 0 bases; nucleotides outside the gene matches: 2. The CDR3 is 16 amino acids. Germline values: CDR1 LNHNV, CDR2 YYDKDF (reference sequence). CDR3 nucleotide sequence: TGTGCCACCAGCAGAGGGGACAGGCCTAGCAATCAGCCCCAGCATTTT. It yields the protein CATSRGDRPSNQPQHF. Variable domain in full (rest from reference TRBV15 and TRBJ1-5): DAMVIQNPRYQVTQFGKPVTLSCSQTLNHNVMYWYQQKSSQAPKLLFHYYDKDFNNEADTPDNFQSRRPNTSFCFLDIRSPGLGDTAMYLCATSRGDRPSNQPQHFGDGTRLSIL.

V usage is TRBV28 and J usage is TRBJ2-2; TRBD1 is a possible D gene (6 bases). CDR3 length: 15 residues. The V gene's germline CDR1 is MDHEN and CDR2 SYDVKM. The V gene lost 5 bases and the J gene lost 0 bases, with 10 bases spanning the gap. Written as DNA, the CDR3 is TGTGCCAGCAGTAATAAGGGGGCGAACACCGGGGAGCTGTTTTTT. Its protein product is CASSNKGANTGELFF.

The chain joins TRBV27 to TRBJ2-1; D possibly corresponds to TRBD2 (6 bases). The V gene lost 9 bases and the J gene lost 0 bases, with 12 bases spanning the gap. The CDR3 has 14 amino acids. Germline CDR1 is MNHEY and CDR2 is SMNVEV (reference sequence). The DNA for the CDR3 is TGTGCCAGTAGTCAGGGAGGCTCCTACAATGAGCAGTTCTTC. It codes for CASSQGGSYNEQFF.

V is TRBV24-1 and J is TRBJ2-7; possibly TRBD1 for D (6 bases). The CDR3 totals 14 residues. Germline V gene lookup returns CDR1 KGHDR and CDR2 SFDVKD. With 3 bases removed from V and 5 bases from J, the gap between germline ends came to 13 bases. CDR3 in amino acids: CATSDPPDRHEQYF. The CDR3, as DNA: TGTGCCACCAGTGATCCCCCCGACAGGCACGAGCAGTACTTC.

The chain uses TRBV29-1 and TRBJ2-3; the D is unclear. This CDR3 contains 13 residues. V lost 7 bases to trimming and J lost 2 bases, with 13 bases between them. The germline V gene has CDR1 SQVTM and CDR2 ANQGSEA. The DNA of the CDR3 is TGCAGCGCGTCCCCCCCCCTCACAGATACGCAGTATTTT. This encodes CSASPPLTDTQYF.

The V call is TRBV5-4, the J call TRBJ2-1, with TRBD1 matching 7 bases. With 4 bases clipped from V and 8 bases from J, the junction kept 6 bases outside the gene matches. The CDR3 extends over 13 amino acids. Germline-derived CDR1 and CDR2 are SGHNT and YYREEE (reference sequence). In nucleotides, the CDR3 is TGTGCCAGCAGCACCGACAGGGTTGATGAGCAGTTCTTC. Protein product: CASSTDRVDEQFF. The full variable domain, completed using reference TRBV5-4 and TRBJ2-1, is ETGVTQSPTHLIKTRGQQVTLRCSSQSGHNTVSWYQQALGQGPQFIFQYYREEENGRGNFPPRFSGLQFPNYSSELNVNALELDDSALYLCASSTDRVDEQFFGPGTRLTVL.